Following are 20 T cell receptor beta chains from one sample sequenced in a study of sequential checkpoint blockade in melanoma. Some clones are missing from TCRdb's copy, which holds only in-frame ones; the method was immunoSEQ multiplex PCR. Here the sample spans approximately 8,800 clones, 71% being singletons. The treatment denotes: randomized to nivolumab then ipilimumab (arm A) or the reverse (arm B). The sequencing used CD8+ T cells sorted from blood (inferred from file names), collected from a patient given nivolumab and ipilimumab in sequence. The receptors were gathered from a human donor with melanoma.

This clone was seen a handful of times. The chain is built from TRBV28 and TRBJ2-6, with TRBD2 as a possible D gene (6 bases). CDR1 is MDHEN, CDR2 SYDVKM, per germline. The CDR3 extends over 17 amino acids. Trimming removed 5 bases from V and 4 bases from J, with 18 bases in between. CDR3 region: CASSLGTPAGGANVLTF. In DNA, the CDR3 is TGTGCCAGCAGTCTAGGGACGCCAGCGGGCGGGGCCAACGTCCTGACTTTC. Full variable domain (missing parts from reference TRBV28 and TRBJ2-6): DVKVTQSSRYLVKRTGEKVFLECVQDMDHENMFWYRQDPGLGLRLIYFSYDVKMKEKGDIPEGYSVSREKKERFSLILESASTNQTSMYLCASSLGTPAGGANVLTFGAGSRLTVL.

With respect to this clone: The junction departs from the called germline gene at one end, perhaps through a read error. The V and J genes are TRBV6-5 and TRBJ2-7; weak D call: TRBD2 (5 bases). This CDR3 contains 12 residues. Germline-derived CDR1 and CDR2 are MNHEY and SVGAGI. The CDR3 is CAISDGVYEQYF. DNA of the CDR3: TGTGCCATCAGTGACGGGGTTTACGAGCAGTACTTC.

The CDR3 sequence is CASSEDGGAGYGYTF. The CDR3 bases are TGTGCCAGCAGTGAAGATGGGGGCGCAGGCTATGGCTACACCTTC. The V call is TRBV6-1, the J call TRBJ1-2; a weak D match, TRBD1 (6 bases). The CDR3 length is 15 residues. CDR1 is MNHNS and CDR2 is SASEGT in the germline V gene. The ends were cut back, 1 base at V and 4 bases at J, with 13 bases in the middle.

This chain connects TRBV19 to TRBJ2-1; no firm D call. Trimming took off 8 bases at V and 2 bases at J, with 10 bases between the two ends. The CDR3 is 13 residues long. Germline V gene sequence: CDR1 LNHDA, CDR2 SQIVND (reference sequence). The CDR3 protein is CASSSIPYNEQFF. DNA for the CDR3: TGTGCCAGTTCTAGTATCCCCTACAATGAGCAGTTCTTC.

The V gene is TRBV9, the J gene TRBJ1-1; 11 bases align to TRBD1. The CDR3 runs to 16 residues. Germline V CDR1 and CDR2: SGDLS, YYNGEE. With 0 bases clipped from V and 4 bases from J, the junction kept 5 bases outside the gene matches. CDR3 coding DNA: TGTGCCAGCAGCGTAGTAGGACAGGGGGCAAGCACTGAAGCTTTCTTT. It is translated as CASSVVGQGASTEAFF.

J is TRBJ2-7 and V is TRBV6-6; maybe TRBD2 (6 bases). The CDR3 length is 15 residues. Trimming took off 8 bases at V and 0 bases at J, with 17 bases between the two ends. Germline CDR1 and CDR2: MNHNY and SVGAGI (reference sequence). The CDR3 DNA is TGTGCCAGCCTTCGGAGACTAGACAGCTCCTACGAGCAGTACTTC. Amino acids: CASLRRLDSSYEQYF.

DNA for the CDR3: TGCGCCAGCAGCCAAGGACAGGGGGCCTACGAGCAGTACTTC. Protein product: CASSQGQGAYEQYF. The genes are TRBV4-1 and TRBJ2-7; 9 bases are shared with TRBD1. The V gene end was trimmed by 1 base and the J gene end by 2 bases; junction bases not matched to a gene: 0. Per the germline V gene, CDR1 is MGHRA and CDR2 is YSYEKL. The CDR3 length is 14 residues.

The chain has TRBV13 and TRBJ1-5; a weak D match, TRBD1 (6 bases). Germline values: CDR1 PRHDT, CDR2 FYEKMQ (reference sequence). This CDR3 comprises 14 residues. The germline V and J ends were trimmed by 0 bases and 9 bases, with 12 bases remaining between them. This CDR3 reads CASSLGRGILPQHF. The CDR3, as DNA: TGTGCCAGCAGCTTAGGCAGGGGTATACTGCCCCAGCATTTT.

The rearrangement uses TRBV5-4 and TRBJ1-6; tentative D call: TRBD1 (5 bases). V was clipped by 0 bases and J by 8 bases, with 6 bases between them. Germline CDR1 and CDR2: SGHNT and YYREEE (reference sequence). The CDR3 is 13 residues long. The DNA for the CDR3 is TGTGCCAGCAGCTTGGAGACAGATTCACCCCTCCACTTT. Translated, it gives CASSLETDSPLHF.

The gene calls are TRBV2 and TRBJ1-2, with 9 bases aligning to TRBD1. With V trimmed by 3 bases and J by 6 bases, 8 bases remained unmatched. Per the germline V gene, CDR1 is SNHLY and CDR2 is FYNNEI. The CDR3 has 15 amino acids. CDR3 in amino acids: CASSESRQGGDGYTF. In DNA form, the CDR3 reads TGTGCCAGCAGTGAGTCTCGACAGGGGGGAGATGGCTACACCTTC.

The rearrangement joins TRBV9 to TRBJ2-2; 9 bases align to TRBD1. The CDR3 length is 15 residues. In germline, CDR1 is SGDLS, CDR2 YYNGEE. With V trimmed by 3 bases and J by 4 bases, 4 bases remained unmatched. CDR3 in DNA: TGTGCCAGCAGCGCCGGACAGGGGATCACCGGGGAGCTGTTTTTT. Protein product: CASSAGQGITGELFF.

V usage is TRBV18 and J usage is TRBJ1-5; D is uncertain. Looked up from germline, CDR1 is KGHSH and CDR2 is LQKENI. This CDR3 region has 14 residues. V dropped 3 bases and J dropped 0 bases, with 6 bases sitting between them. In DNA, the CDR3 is TGTGCCAGCTCACCGGAGGGTAGCAATCAGCCCCAGCATTTT. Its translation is CASSPEGSNQPQHF. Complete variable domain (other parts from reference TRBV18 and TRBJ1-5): NAGVMQNPRHLVRRRGQEARLRCSPMKGHSHVYWYRQLPEEGLKFMVYLQKENIIDESGMPKERFSAEFPKEGPSILRIQQVVRGDSAAYFCASSPEGSNQPQHFGDGTRLSIL.

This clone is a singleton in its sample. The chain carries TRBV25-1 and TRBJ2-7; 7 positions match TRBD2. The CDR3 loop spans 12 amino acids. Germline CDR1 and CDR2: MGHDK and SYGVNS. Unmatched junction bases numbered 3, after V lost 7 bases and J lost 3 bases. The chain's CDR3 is CASTGGSYEQYF. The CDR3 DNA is TGTGCCAGCACCGGGGGGAGCTACGAGCAGTACTTC.

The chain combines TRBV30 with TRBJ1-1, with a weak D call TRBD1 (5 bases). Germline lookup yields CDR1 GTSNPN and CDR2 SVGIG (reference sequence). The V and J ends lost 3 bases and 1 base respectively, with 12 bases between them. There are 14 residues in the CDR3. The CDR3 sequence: CAWRWGDQNTEAFF. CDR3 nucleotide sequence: TGTGCCTGGAGGTGGGGGGATCAGAACACTGAAGCTTTCTTT.

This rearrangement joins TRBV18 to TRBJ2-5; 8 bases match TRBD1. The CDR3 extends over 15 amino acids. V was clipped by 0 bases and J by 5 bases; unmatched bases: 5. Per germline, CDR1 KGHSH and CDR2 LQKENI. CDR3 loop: CASSPPITGGETQYF. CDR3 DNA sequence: TGTGCCAGCTCACCACCAATAACAGGGGGGGAGACCCAGTACTTC.

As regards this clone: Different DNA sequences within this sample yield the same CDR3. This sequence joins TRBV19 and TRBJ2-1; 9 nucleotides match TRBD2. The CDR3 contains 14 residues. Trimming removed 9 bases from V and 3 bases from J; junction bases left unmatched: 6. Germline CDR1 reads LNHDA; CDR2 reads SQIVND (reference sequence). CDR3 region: CASSRGGDYNEQFF. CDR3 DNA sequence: TGTGCCAGCTCGCGGGGGGGGGACTACAATGAGCAGTTCTTC.

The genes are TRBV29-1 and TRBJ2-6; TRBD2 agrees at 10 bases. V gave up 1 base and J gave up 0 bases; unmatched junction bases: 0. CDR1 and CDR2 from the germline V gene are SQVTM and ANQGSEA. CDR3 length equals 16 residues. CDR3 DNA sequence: TGCAGCGTTGAAGCTAGCGGGAGCTCTGGGGCCAACGTCCTGACTTTC. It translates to CSVEASGSSGANVLTF.

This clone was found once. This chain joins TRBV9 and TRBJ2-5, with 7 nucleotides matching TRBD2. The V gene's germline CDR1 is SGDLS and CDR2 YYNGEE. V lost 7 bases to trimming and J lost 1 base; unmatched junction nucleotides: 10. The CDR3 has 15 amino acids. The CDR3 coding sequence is TGTGCCAGCTCCCGAGGACTAGGGGCCCAAGAGACCCAGTACTTC. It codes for CASSRGLGAQETQYF.

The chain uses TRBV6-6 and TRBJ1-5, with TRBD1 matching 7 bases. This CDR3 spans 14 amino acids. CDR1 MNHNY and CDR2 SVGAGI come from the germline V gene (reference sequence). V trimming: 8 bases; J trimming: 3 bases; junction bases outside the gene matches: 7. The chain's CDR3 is CASRQGVNNQPQHF. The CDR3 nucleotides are TGTGCCAGCCGGCAGGGGGTGAACAATCAGCCCCAGCATTTT.

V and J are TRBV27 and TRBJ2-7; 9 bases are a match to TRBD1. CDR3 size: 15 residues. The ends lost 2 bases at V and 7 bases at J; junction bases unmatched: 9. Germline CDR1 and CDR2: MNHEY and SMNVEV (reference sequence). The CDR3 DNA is TGTGCCAGCAGTTTAGGGGGGACAGGGAGCGGGGAGCAGTACTTC. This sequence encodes CASSLGGTGSGEQYF.